Listed here is a single T cell receptor (beta chain). What it recognizes is unknown. The data originate from a study of yellow fever vaccine responses in identical twins. Study-wide findings and caveats: In identical twins, vaccine T cell responses appeared partly shared and partly individual.

The CDR3 runs to 16 residues. V was clipped by 1 base and J by 2 bases; unmatched bases: 5. Germline assignment: CDR1 SGHRS and CDR2 YFSETQ. TCRdb ran MiXCR on the RT-PCR reads and lists one entry per CDR3 protein. This table has 4,000 to 6,000 distinct CDR3 sequences, roughly 89% appearing once. Here the sequenced sample was T cells from blood (PBMCs), unsorted or a sorted subset (not recorded which), taken before or after yellow fever vaccination (not recorded which). The sequence came from a woman between 18 and 29 years old who received the yellow fever vaccine. J is TRBJ2-3 and V is TRBV5-1; 9 positions agree with TRBD2. The CDR3 DNA follows: TGCGCCAGCAGCTTGTTAACTAGCGGGTCCACAGATACGCAGTATTTT. Translated, it gives CASSLLTSGSTDTQYF.